The 23 T cell receptor beta chains below all came from one sample that was sequenced in a study of CD8+ T cells in alopecia areata. Treatment indicated: oral pan-JAK inhibitor, 5-10 mg twice daily. Extracted from the samples, RNA was reverse transcribed into cDNA to serve as the sequencing template. Sequenced by immunoSEQ multiplex PCR; TCRdb stores in-frame clones only, minus some. The sample carries more than 200,000 clones, approximately 40% recorded once. Sample: CD4+ T cells sorted from blood, taken at approximately week 36, from a patient treated with tofacitinib. The origin of the receptors is a human donor with alopecia areata.

V usage is TRBV2 and J usage is TRBJ2-3, with TRBD2 matching 11 bases. The junction had 7 bases not matched to a gene; V was cut back by 6 bases and J by 5 bases. The V gene's germline CDR1 is SNHLY and CDR2 FYNNEI. The CDR3 is 15 amino acids. DNA for the CDR3: TGTGCCAGCAGCACTAGCGGGAGTAGGGGAGATACGCAGTATTTT. The encoded protein is CASSTSGSRGDTQYF.

This chain joins TRBV19 and TRBJ1-5; D not resolved. The length of the CDR3 is 15 residues. Per germline, CDR1 LNHDA and CDR2 SQIVND (reference sequence). Trimming shortened V by 5 bases and J by 2 bases, and 13 bases separated the two germline ends. CDR3 nucleotide sequence: TGTGCCAGTAGTTTGTCCTCGACGGGCAATCAGCCCCAGCATTTT. Amino acid sequence: CASSLSSTGNQPQHF.

The chain employs TRBV10-3 and TRBJ2-7; TRBD2 aligns across 12 bases. Germline values: CDR1 ENHRY, CDR2 SYGVKD. The CDR3 has 16 residues. V lost 3 bases to trimming and J lost 7 bases; unmatched junction nucleotides: 10. CDR3 nucleotides: TGTGCCATCAGTGATACTCGGGTACTAGCGGGGGGTGAGCAGTACTTC. This translates into CAISDTRVLAGGEQYF.

The chain is built from TRBV19 and TRBJ1-2; D may be TRBD1 (6 bases). The V end lost 8 bases, the J end lost 4 bases, and 11 bases lay between the germline ends. The CDR3 loop spans 12 amino acids. The germline CDR1 and CDR2 sequences are LNHDA and SQIVND (reference sequence). CDR3 region: CASEDSSYGYTF. Here the CDR3 DNA reads TGTGCCAGTGAGGACAGCTCCTATGGCTACACCTTC.

The chain combines TRBV15 with TRBJ2-5; 7 bases fit TRBD2. Germline values: CDR1 LNHNV, CDR2 YYDKDF (reference sequence). The CDR3 has 15 residues. The trim removed 3 bases at V and 1 base at J, leaving 5 bases unmatched. The chain's CDR3 is CATSRELAPQETQYF. In DNA form, the CDR3 reads TGTGCCACCAGCAGGGAACTAGCGCCCCAAGAGACCCAGTACTTC.

This clone occurred a few times. The rearrangement uses TRBV2 and TRBJ1-1; 7 bases align to TRBD1. Germline V gene lookup returns CDR1 SNHLY and CDR2 FYNNEI. V was pared by 7 bases and J by 4 bases, with 6 bases of the junction left unmatched. The CDR3 sequence is 13 residues long. For the CDR3, the DNA is TGTGCCAGCATGACGACAGGGTCCACTGAAGCTTTCTTT. This encodes CASMTTGSTEAFF.

This chain joins TRBV30 and TRBJ1-1; weak D call: TRBD1 (5 bases). V shed 1 base and J shed 1 base, with 7 bases lying between them. The CDR3 totals 13 residues. Germline CDR1 reads GTSNPN; CDR2 reads SVGIG (reference sequence). Here the CDR3 reads CAWSGQKNTEAFF. CDR3 nucleotides: TGTGCCTGGAGTGGACAGAAGAACACTGAAGCTTTCTTT.

The chain combines TRBV5-1 with TRBJ1-2; D unclear. With 6 bases removed from V and 8 bases from J, the gap between germline ends came to 20 bases. Germline CDR1 is SGHRS and CDR2 is YFSETQ. This CDR3 contains 14 residues. In DNA, the CDR3 is TGCGCCAGCACCGTCATCGAAGGGTATGGAGGCTACACCTTC. Translation: CASTVIEGYGGYTF.

This clone was seen more than once but under ten times. The CDR3 nucleotides are TGTGCCAGCAGCCAAGGCGTGGGGCCGCAAGAGACCCAGTACTTC. This encodes CASSQGVGPQETQYF. The chain has TRBV9 and TRBJ2-5; D possibly corresponds to TRBD1 (5 bases). The CDR3 extends over 15 amino acids. Trimming pared 4 bases from V and 2 bases from J, leaving 15 bases between. Looked up from germline, CDR1 is SGDLS and CDR2 is YYNGEE.

The chain carries TRBV5-4 and TRBJ2-2; 14 nucleotides agree with TRBD2. Germline assignment: CDR1 SGHNT and CDR2 YYREEE (reference sequence). CDR3 length: 16 residues. Trimming at V came to 4 bases and at J to 4 bases, leaving 3 bases not matched to a gene. CDR3 coding DNA: TGTGCCAGCAGCCCGGGACTAGCGGGAGTCACCGGGGAGCTGTTTTTT. Translated: CASSPGLAGVTGELFF.

There are a few counts of this clone. The chain combines TRBV9 with TRBJ2-1; weak D call: TRBD2 (5 bases). CDR1 is SGDLS, CDR2 YYNGEE, per germline. This CDR3 has 16 residues. V lost 0 bases, J lost 0 bases, and 10 bases lay in between. The CDR3 DNA follows: TGTGCCAGCAGCGTAGCGGACTTCCTCTCCTACAATGAGCAGTTCTTC. Amino acid sequence: CASSVADFLSYNEQFF. The whole variable domain, filled in from reference TRBV9 and TRBJ2-1, reads DSGVTQTPKHLITATGQRVTLRCSPRSGDLSVYWYQQSLDQGLQFLIQYYNGEERAKGNILERFSAQQFPDLHSELNLSSLELGDSALYFCASSVADFLSYNEQFFGPGTRLTVL.

A few counts support this clone. This rearrangement joins TRBV18 to TRBJ2-1; no firm D call. The V gene's germline CDR1 is KGHSH and CDR2 LQKENI. The CDR3 totals 12 residues. Trimming shortened V by 6 bases and J by 5 bases, and 8 bases separated the two germline ends. CDR3 in DNA: TGTGCCAGCTCCCCGTTAAACAATGAGCAGTTCTTC. This sequence encodes CASSPLNNEQFF.

The V call is TRBV30, the J call TRBJ2-3; the D gene is possibly TRBD2 (6 bases). The CDR3 length is 13 residues. Germline assignment: CDR1 GTSNPN and CDR2 SVGIG (reference sequence). Trimming cost V 3 bases and J 7 bases, with 14 bases left between them. CDR3 sequence (DNA): TGTGCCTGGAGGCGCGGGACTCGTTATACGCAGTATTTT. Residues: CAWRRGTRYTQYF.

The chain carries TRBV4-1 and TRBJ2-7; possible D gene TRBD1, 6 bases. V gave up 3 bases and J gave up 0 bases, with 15 bases separating them. Germline assignment: CDR1 MGHRA and CDR2 YSYEKL. The CDR3 runs 16 residues. This CDR3 is CASSQANRVSSYEQYF. As DNA, the CDR3 is TGCGCCAGCAGCCAGGCCAACAGGGTTTCCTCCTACGAGCAGTACTTC.

This clone was recorded a few times. V usage is TRBV30 and J usage is TRBJ2-5; 11 bases align to TRBD2. Germline loops: CDR1 GTSNPN, CDR2 SVGIG (reference sequence). The CDR3 has 14 amino acids. V was pared by 5 bases and J by 4 bases, with 6 bases of the junction left unmatched. CDR3 sequence: CAWAPTSGRETQYF. The DNA of the CDR3 is TGTGCCTGGGCGCCCACTAGCGGGAGAGAGACCCAGTACTTC. Full variable domain (missing parts from reference TRBV30 and TRBJ2-5): SQTIHQWPATLVQPVGSPLSLECTVEGTSNPNLYWYRQAAGRGLQLLFYSVGIGQISSEVPQNLSASRPQDRQFILSSKKLLLSDSGFYLCAWAPTSGRETQYFGPGTRLLVL.

J is TRBJ2-2 and V is TRBV7-8; D ambiguous. With 7 bases removed from V and 1 base from J, the gap between germline ends came to 16 bases. CDR1 is SGHVS, CDR2 FQNEAQ, per germline. CDR3 length: 16 residues. The CDR3 loop is CASTPLARGNTGELFF. CDR3 coding DNA: TGTGCCAGCACCCCCCTCGCCAGAGGGAACACCGGGGAGCTGTTTTTT.

As regards this clone: Germline is not matched at one junction end, which may reflect a read error. The chain links TRBV2 to TRBJ2-2, with TRBD2 identical over 11 bases. The CDR3 covers 16 residues. CDR1 is SNHLY and CDR2 is FYNNEI in the germline V gene. This CDR3 is CASREGSGRAPGELFF. CDR3 bases: TGTGCCAGCAGGGAAGGTAGCGGGAGGGCCCCCGGGGAGCTGTTTTTT.

This clone was picked up a small number of times. The rearrangement joins TRBV7-3 to TRBJ2-6; 10 bases line up with TRBD1. Germline assignment: CDR1 SGHTA and CDR2 FQGTGA. The CDR3 length is 16 residues. V shed 5 bases, J shed 2 bases, and the junction held 3 bases outside the gene matches. Here the CDR3 reads CASSTGQGAGANVLTF. DNA for the CDR3: TGTGCCAGCAGCACAGGACAGGGGGCTGGGGCCAACGTCCTGACTTTC.

This clone was seen more than once but under ten times. This chain links TRBV27 with TRBJ2-1, with D uncertain. Germline-derived CDR1 and CDR2 are MNHEY and SMNVEV (reference sequence). V lost 5 bases, J lost 1 base, and 12 bases lay in between. CDR3 length: 15 amino acids. As DNA, the CDR3 is TGTGCCAGCAGTCCCCGGGTAGGATCCTACAATGAGCAGTTCTTC. The encoded protein is CASSPRVGSYNEQFF.

The rearrangement joins TRBV6-6 to TRBJ1-2, with a possible D match to TRBD1 (5 bases). The CDR3 length is 13 residues. Germline V gene data show CDR1 as MNHNY and CDR2 as SVGAGI (reference sequence). Trimming cost V 5 bases and J 5 bases, with 12 bases left between them. In DNA, the CDR3 is TGTGCCAGCAGTACACAGGTTGATTATGGCTACACCTTC. This gives the protein CASSTQVDYGYTF.

This clone was observed a few times. The rearrangement links TRBV5-1 to TRBJ2-1; TRBD2 aligns across 8 bases. V lost 7 bases, J lost 6 bases, and 9 bases stayed unmatched. The CDR3 extends over 14 amino acids. The germline CDR1 and CDR2 sequences are SGHRS and YFSETQ. In DNA form, the CDR3 reads TGCGCCAGCCAAAGCGGGAGTCGCCCCAATGAGCAGTTCTTC. Its protein product is CASQSGSRPNEQFF.

The chain combines TRBV15 with TRBJ1-5; the match to TRBD1 covers 10 bases. Trimming cost V 4 bases and J 7 bases; bases outside gene matches: 4. The germline CDR1 and CDR2 sequences are LNHNV and YYDKDF (reference sequence). The CDR3 runs 14 residues. The CDR3 is CATSTDRGLQPQHF. For the CDR3, the DNA is TGTGCCACCAGCACAGACAGGGGGCTACAGCCCCAGCATTTT.

The CDR3 coding sequence is TGCGCCAGCAGCTTGGGTGCCAGGGGGGGACCAGATACGCAGTATTTT. Encoded protein: CASSLGARGGPDTQYF. This rearrangement joins TRBV5-1 to TRBJ2-3; TRBD1 or TRBD2 may be the D gene (7 bases each). CDR1 and CDR2 from the germline V gene are SGHRS and YFSETQ. The CDR3 sequence is 16 residues long. Trimming left V 0 bases short and J 4 bases short, with 15 bases between.